A selection of T cell receptor beta chains follows, all from one sample in a study of T cells in Graves' hyperthyroidism and ophthalmopathy. Each CDR3 protein is one row after TCRdb ran MiXCR on the multiplex PCR reads. Of around 300,000 distinct CDR3 sequences in the sample, roughly a fifth were seen once. What was sequenced was blood. The receptor set was obtained from a man between 45 and 60 years old with Graves' ophthalmopathy. The CDR3 runs from the conserved cysteine through the conserved F or W. Fields, in order: J gene, V gene, D gene, clone size, CDR3 DNA, CDR3 protein. The D gene is left open where the match is weak. Part of the rows lack a size; the others show once, few, many or a class for expanded clones.

TRBJ2-3	TRBV14	-	few	TGTGCCAGCAGCCCCCCGGGGAGTGGTTTGACAGATACGCAGTATTTT	CASSPPGSGLTDTQYF
TRBJ1-5	TRBV6-1	-	-	TGTGCCAGCAGTGTAAGGGGTAGAGATCAGCCCCAGCATTTT	CASSVRGRDQPQHF
TRBJ2-5	TRBV20-1	-	many	TGCAGTGCTACTGGGTTTACGGGAGAGACCCAGTACTTC	CSATGFTGETQYF
TRBJ2-7	TRBV9	TRBD2	-	TGTGCCAGCAGCTTCGGTCTAGCGGGATGGAGGGAGCAGTACTTC	CASSFGLAGWREQYF
TRBJ1-1	TRBV11-2	-	many	TGTGCCAGCAGCATTATGAACACTGAAGCTTTCTTT	CASSIMNTEAFF
TRBJ2-7	TRBV2	TRBD1	many	TGTGCCAGCAATCTCAGGACAGGGCTTAGCGAGCAGTACTTC	CASNLRTGLSEQYF
TRBJ1-2	TRBV6-4	TRBD1	-	TGTGCCAGCAGTGAAGTCGGATCGGGACAGGGTTATGGCTACACCTTC	CASSEVGSGQGYGYTF
TRBJ1-5	TRBV28	-	many	TGTGCCAGCATCCCGGGGGGGGGGCTAAGCAATCAGCCCCAGCATTTT	CASIPGGGLSNQPQHF
TRBJ2-7	TRBV28	TRBD1	few	TGTGCCAGCAGGCGGACAGGGGCCCACGAGCAGTACTTC	CASRRTGAHEQYF
TRBJ1-4	TRBV3-1	-	many	TGTGCCAGCAGCCCTGGACAGCTTAATGAAAAACTGTTTTTT	CASSPGQLNEKLFF
TRBJ1-1	TRBV5-6	-	once	TGTGCCAGCAGCTTGGTGGATTCGGGGATTGAAGCTTTCTTT	CASSLVDSGIEAFF
TRBJ2-2	TRBV19	-	-	TGTGCCAGTACCCTACAGCTTGCGAACACCGGGGAGCTGTTTTTT	CASTLQLANTGELFF
TRBJ2-7	TRBV15	-	few	TGTGCCACCAGCAGAGATAAGGGGGACGAGCAGTACTTC	CATSRDKGDEQYF
TRBJ1-1	TRBV15	-	-	TGTGCCACCAGCAAGATGCCGGGGCTGAACACTGAAGCTTTCTTT	CATSKMPGLNTEAFF
TRBJ2-5	TRBV6-2/TRBV6-3	-	many	TGTGCCAGCGGCGGTTGGGTTTCCGAGACCCAGTACTTC	CASGGWVSETQYF
TRBJ2-1	TRBV20-1	-	-	TGCAGTGCTAGAGACCCGACTCAAAGGTCCTACAATGAGCAGTTCTTC	CSARDPTQRSYNEQFF
TRBJ2-2	TRBV20-1	TRBD1	few	TGCAGTGCCCAGGGGGCGAGGGACACCGGGGAGCTGTTTTTT	CSAQGARDTGELFF
TRBJ2-7	TRBV18	TRBD1	many	TGTGCCAGCTCACCGGGACAGACCTTCTACGAGCAGTACTTC	CASSPGQTFYEQYF
TRBJ1-4	TRBV5-1	-	-	TGCGCCAGCAGCTCGAGGGTGGCTAATGAAAAACTGTTTTTT	CASSSRVANEKLFF
TRBJ2-1	TRBV19	-	-	TGTGCCAGTCAGCCGGGCGGTGCAGGGGGGGACAATGAGCAGTTCTTC	CASQPGGAGGDNEQFF
TRBJ1-2	TRBV28	-	many	TGTGCCAGCACCATAAACGGGAATCTCTATGGCTACACCTTC	CASTINGNLYGYTF
TRBJ2-7	TRBV27	-	-	TGTGCCAGCAGTTTATATCAGGGGAGGGCCTACGAGCAGTACTTC	CASSLYQGRAYEQYF
TRBJ2-5	TRBV29-1	TRBD2	-	TGCAGCGTTTTAGCGGGAGGGGGGGAGACCCAGTACTTC	CSVLAGGGETQYF
TRBJ2-7	TRBV28	TRBD1	many	TGTGCCAGCAGATACAGGGGACCTTCCTACGAGCAGTACTTC	CASRYRGPSYEQYF
TRBJ2-2	TRBV28	-	few	TGTGCCAGCAGTTCGAGGGTTGCCGGGGAGCTGTTTTTT	CASSSRVAGELFF
TRBJ1-1	TRBV28	TRBD1	many	TGTGCCAGCAGTTTAGGGGGAGCAGGGGGGAGCACTGAAGCTTTCTTT	CASSLGGAGGSTEAFF
TRBJ2-1	TRBV27	TRBD2	many	TGTGCCAGCAGCCTAGCGAGCGGGAGGGCCGGCAATGAGCAGTTCTTC	CASSLASGRAGNEQFF
TRBJ2-5	TRBV6-1	-	many	TGTGCCAGCAGTGGGACAGTACAAGAGACCCAGTACTTC	CASSGTVQETQYF
TRBJ2-3	TRBV19	TRBD2	-	TGTGCCAGTAGTGGGGGACTAGCGGGAAACCAAGGAAGCACAGATACGCAGTATTTT	CASSGGLAGNQGSTDTQYF
TRBJ2-6	TRBV20-1	TRBD1	many	TGCAGTGCTAGTCCATTTTCAGGGGGCGCGGTGGGGGCCAACGTCCTGACTTTC	CSASPFSGGAVGANVLTF
TRBJ2-3	TRBV11-2	-	many	TGTGCCAGCAGCGCCAGGGGGGCCGATACGCAGTATTTT	CASSARGADTQYF
TRBJ2-7	TRBV15	-	many	TGTGCCACCACCCCTGCGGCCAGGGGCTCATACGAGCAGTACTTC	CATTPAARGSYEQYF
TRBJ1-6	TRBV6-1	-	few	TGTGCCAGCACCACCCCGGGCCTGGTCAATTCACCCCTCCACTTT	CASTTPGLVNSPLHF
TRBJ2-7	TRBV7-8	TRBD1	many	TGTGCCAGCAGCTCGGACACAGGGGCATACGAGCAGTACTTC	CASSSDTGAYEQYF
TRBJ2-5	TRBV24-1	-	-	TGTGCCACCAGTGATCCCCGGATAGAGACCCAGTACTTC	CATSDPRIETQYF
TRBJ2-1	TRBV7-9	TRBD2	many	TGTGCCAGCAGCTCCCCACTAGCGGGAGGGCTAAATGAGCAGTTCTTC	CASSSPLAGGLNEQFF
TRBJ1-2	TRBV28	TRBD1	many	TGTGCCAGCAGTCCCGACAGGGAGATTAACTATGGCTACACCTTC	CASSPDREINYGYTF
TRBJ2-3	TRBV10-2	-	few	TGCGCCAGCAGTGAAATAGATACGCAGTATTTT	CASSEIDTQYF
TRBJ2-1	TRBV30	-	-	TGTGCCTGGAGTGGGAGGGGTTCAGGAGAGCAGTTCTTC	CAWSGRGSGEQFF
TRBJ2-5	TRBV27	-	-	TGTGCCAGCAGTCCCCTCGGAATTAGCTTCGGGACCCAGTACTTC	CASSPLGISFGTQYF
TRBJ1-6	TRBV11-2	-	many	TGTGCCAGCAGCTTACGGGCAGAGTATAATTCACCCCTCCACTTT	CASSLRAEYNSPLHF
TRBJ2-1	TRBV28	TRBD2	many	TGTGCCAGCAGTTTACCGGAGCGGGAGGGCCTCTACAATGAGCAGTTCTTC	CASSLPEREGLYNEQFF
TRBJ2-7	TRBV12-3/TRBV12-4	TRBD1	many	TGTGCCAGCAGTATTCTACAGGGGTCTACCTACGAGCAGTACTTC	CASSILQGSTYEQYF
TRBJ2-7	TRBV20-1	-	many	TGCAGTGCTAGACGCGGAGAAGGGTCCTACGAGCAGTACTTC	CSARRGEGSYEQYF
TRBJ2-3	TRBV28	-	-	TGTGCCAGCAATGAGGGGGGAGGCACAGATACGCAGTATTTT	CASNEGGGTDTQYF
TRBJ2-1	TRBV20-1	-	-	TGCAGTGCTATCGGGGGCGAGCAGTTCTTC	CSAIGGEQFF
TRBJ2-4	TRBV5-1	TRBD1	-	TGCGCCAGCAGCTCTGACAGGGTTTCGGATGGAGCCAAAAACATTCAGTACTTC	CASSSDRVSDGAKNIQYF
TRBJ1-3	TRBV28	-	-	TGTGCCAGCACGGGGCCAAGGGTCTATGGAAACACCATATATTTT	CASTGPRVYGNTIYF
TRBJ2-4	TRBV11-1	TRBD1	few	TGTGCCAGCAGCCACGGACAGGCCCCCAAAAACATTCAGTACTTC	CASSHGQAPKNIQYF
TRBJ1-1	TRBV5-1	-	few	TGCGCCAGCAGCTTGGACGGACCAACTGAAGCTTTCTTT	CASSLDGPTEAFF
TRBJ2-1	TRBV29-1	TRBD1	few	TGCAGCGTTGATGGGGCGGGACAGGGTCGTAATGAGCAGTTCTTC	CSVDGAGQGRNEQFF
TRBJ2-7	TRBV5-1	TRBD1	many	TGCGCCAGCAGCGCACCACCGGGACAGGGGGGCGAGCAGTACTTC	CASSAPPGQGGEQYF
TRBJ1-2	TRBV7-2	-	many	TGTGCCAGCAGCTCACAGGCTGCCCCGCGGAACTATGGCTACACCTTC	CASSSQAAPRNYGYTF
TRBJ2-7	TRBV7-9	-	many	TGTGCCAGCAGCTTAGTCGACAACTACGAGCAGTACTTC	CASSLVDNYEQYF
TRBJ2-1	TRBV6-1	TRBD1	many	TGTGCCAGCAGAGGCCGGGGGACAGGGGTCAATGAGCAGTTCTTC	CASRGRGTGVNEQFF